The present TCR beta chain was sequenced within a study of blood T cell repertoires in COVID-19. Study details: Donors in the United States, Italy and Spain gave samples during acute or convalescent COVID-19. T cells, B-cell-depleted T cells, or PBMCs provided the cDNA or gDNA that served as material.

The authors' processing: Nucleated cell counts were estimated from reference gene primer amplification. This table comes from immunoSEQ multiplex PCR, and its TCRdb copy is limited to in-frame clones, with some not included. V and J calls and clone size are as listed in that table; D and trimming were resolved from the DNA. This table holds around 250,000 clones, 70% to 90% found once. The germline CDR1 and CDR2 sequences are MDHEN and SYDVKM. The CDR3 is 15 amino acids. Trimming removed 6 bases from V and 4 bases from J, with 19 bases in between. The sequencing sample was made of peripheral blood. The TCR sequence derives from a man between 18 and 29 years old with active or convalescent COVID-19. The chain uses TRBV28 and TRBJ2-7; the D gene is possibly TRBD1 (7 bases). The CDR3 here is CASRAEAGGSYEQYF. CDR3 bases: TGTGCCAGCAGGGCGGAAGCAGGGGGGTCGTACGAGCAGTACTTC.